Here is one TCR beta chain with its context. Its antigen is not known. The CDR3 sequence is 15 residues long. J was trimmed by 0 bases and V by 3 bases; bases with no gene match: 6. Germline-derived CDR1 and CDR2 are DFQATT and SNEGSKA (reference sequence). The record originates from a study of vaccination and CD4 T cells after COVID-19. Overall study: Samples were taken after vaccination, a median of around 78 days after dose two, with a range of 14 to 241.

Regarding treatment: roughly ten-day PBMC culture with coronavirus spike peptide pools or control peptides (ViraFEST assay). Positive PCR results dated from March to December 2020, before the US Alpha, Beta and Delta variants. At both days 3 and 7, half the medium was replaced with fresh IL-2 medium. The assay that was used to sequence DNA from cultured CD4+ T cells was the Oncomine TCR Beta short-read assay. DNA came from CD4+ T cells after culture. Each CDR3 protein is one row after TCRdb ran MiXCR on the PCR reads. The table has approximately 10,000 distinct CDR3 sequences, around 60% seen once. The sample here was cultured CD4+ T cells from blood, taken after SARS-CoV-2 vaccination. The receptor's source is a human donor with COVID-19. The chain has TRBV20-1 and TRBJ2-7; 9 nucleotides line up with TRBD2. The CDR3, as DNA: TGCAGTGCTAGGAGGCTAGCGGGGAGCTCCTACGAGCAGTACTTC. It encodes CSARRLAGSSYEQYF.